The 19 T cell receptor beta chains given below trace back to one sample, sequenced in a study of beta chain features in type 1 diabetes. Investigators reverse transcribed all isolated RNA, so they sequenced expressed TCRB transcripts. Measured with immunoSEQ multiplex PCR; TCRdb has only the in-frame clones, and not every one. The repertoire holds about 230,000 clones, with roughly 9.6% as singletons. Sequenced input: naive CD4+ T cells from blood. These receptors all stem from a woman aged 18-35 years in good health.

This clone came up a few times. The V and J genes are TRBV29-1 and TRBJ1-1; no clear D gene. The germline V gene has CDR1 SQVTM and CDR2 ANQGSEA. Trimming took 1 base from V and 0 from J, leaving 6 bases between them. CDR3 size: 13 residues. CDR3 in DNA: TGCAGCGTTGAAGGGCGGATGAACACTGAAGCTTTCTTT. Translation gives CSVEGRMNTEAFF.

The rearrangement joins TRBV6-1 to TRBJ1-3; no definite D call. This CDR3 comprises 15 residues. Germline CDR1 is MNHNS and CDR2 is SASEGT. The V and J ends lost 6 bases and 0 bases respectively, with 12 bases between them. The CDR3 sequence: CASSRTVPSGNTIYF. The CDR3 DNA sequence: TGTGCCAGCAGCAGAACAGTCCCCTCTGGAAACACCATATATTTT.

This clone was found a few times. The V gene is TRBV18, the J gene TRBJ1-5; D is uncertain. Trimming stripped 2 bases from V and 4 bases from J, with 12 bases between. This CDR3 has 15 amino acids. Germline CDR1 reads KGHSH; CDR2 reads LQKENI. In nucleotides, the CDR3 is TGTGCCAGCTCACCAGAGGGTGCCAGAAATCAGCCCCAGCATTTT. Its protein product is CASSPEGARNQPQHF. The variable domain in full, with the rest retrieved from reference TRBV18 and TRBJ1-5, is NAGVMQNPRHLVRRRGQEARLRCSPMKGHSHVYWYRQLPEEGLKFMVYLQKENIIDESGMPKERFSAEFPKEGPSILRIQQVVRGDSAAYFCASSPEGARNQPQHFGDGTRLSIL.

The V gene is TRBV13, the J gene TRBJ1-4, with 8 bases aligning to TRBD1. The junction had 8 bases not matched to a gene; V was cut back by 2 bases and J by 3 bases. In germline, CDR1 is PRHDT, CDR2 FYEKMQ (reference sequence). This CDR3 is 17 amino acids long. CDR3 DNA: TGTGCCAGCAGCTTATGGACAGGGAGATTGGCTAATGAAAAACTGTTTTTT. Residues: CASSLWTGRLANEKLFF.

This clone occurred a few times. The chain has TRBV7-6 and TRBJ2-7; tentatively, D is TRBD2 (5 bases). The CDR3 has 14 amino acids. Trimming took off 1 base at V and 2 bases at J, with 9 bases between the two ends. Germline loops: CDR1 SGHVS, CDR2 FNYEAQ. CDR3 sequence (DNA): TGTGCCAGCAGCTTAGGGGGAGTAACCTACGAGCAGTACTTC. Its protein is CASSLGGVTYEQYF.

This clone appeared a few times. V is TRBV30 and J is TRBJ1-6; D not certain. Germline V gives CDR1 GTSNPN, CDR2 SVGIG (reference sequence). This CDR3 spans 14 amino acids. Trimming removed 1 base at V and 9 bases at J, with 13 bases between. CDR3 sequence (DNA): TGTGCCTGGAGTGAGACTCGATCCGGTTCACCCCTCCACTTT. This gives the protein CAWSETRSGSPLHF.

This clone was observed at least ten times. V is TRBV7-2 and J is TRBJ2-3; TRBD2 is a possible D gene (6 bases). This CDR3 region has 16 residues. The germline V gene encodes CDR1 SGHTA and CDR2 FQGNSA. V lost 5 bases to trimming and J lost 0 bases, with 15 bases between them. The CDR3 protein is CASSPRGRGSTDTQYF. The DNA of the CDR3 is TGTGCCAGCAGCCCCCGAGGGCGGGGAAGCACAGATACGCAGTATTTT.

This clone was counted only a few times. This rearrangement joins TRBV7-2 to TRBJ1-3; 7 nucleotides line up with TRBD1. V shed 4 bases, J shed 4 bases, and the junction held 7 bases outside the gene matches. The CDR3 runs 15 residues. Germline V gene data show CDR1 as SGHTA and CDR2 as FQGNSA. The CDR3 coding sequence is TGTGCCAGCAGCTCGGACAGGATTGTCGGAAACACCATATATTTT. It yields the protein CASSSDRIVGNTIYF.

The CDR3 here is CASSSMLAGSYEQYF. Here the CDR3 DNA reads TGTGCCAGCAGCTCAATGCTAGCGGGGTCCTACGAGCAGTACTTC. The chain combines TRBV5-4 with TRBJ2-7, with TRBD2 matching 9 bases. J was trimmed by 1 base and V by 3 bases; bases with no gene match: 5. Germline loops: CDR1 SGHNT, CDR2 YYREEE (reference sequence). CDR3 length: 15 residues.

V gene TRBV6-6 combines with J gene TRBJ1-5, with 7 bases fitting TRBD1. Germline V lookup: CDR1 MNHNY, CDR2 SVGAGI (reference sequence). Germline trimming cut 5 bases from V and 7 bases from J; bases unmatched to any gene: 8. The CDR3 has 14 amino acids. This CDR3 is CASSETGSEQPQHF. The CDR3 coding sequence is TGTGCCAGCAGTGAGACAGGGAGTGAACAGCCCCAGCATTTT.

This sequence joins TRBV7-2 and TRBJ2-2; 13 positions match TRBD2. CDR3 length: 18 residues. Per the germline V gene, CDR1 is SGHTA and CDR2 is FQGNSA. V dropped 5 bases and J dropped 5; count of bases not matched to a gene: 11. The CDR3: CASSARTSGRRETGELFF. The CDR3 nucleotides are TGTGCCAGCAGCGCGAGGACTAGCGGGAGACGGGAAACCGGGGAGCTGTTTTTT.

The chain joins TRBV7-8 to TRBJ2-7, with 8 bases that match TRBD1. The V segment lost 6 bases and the J segment 4 bases; nucleotides outside the gene matches: 5. The CDR3 is 13 amino acids. Germline values: CDR1 SGHVS, CDR2 FQNEAQ. Here the CDR3 reads CASRRTGTYEQYF. CDR3 nucleotide sequence: TGTGCCAGCAGACGGACAGGGACTTACGAGCAGTACTTC.

The rearrangement uses TRBV7-9 and TRBJ1-3, with 8 nucleotides matching TRBD1. The V and J ends lost 5 bases and 2 bases, in that order; junction bases with no gene match: 2. CDR3 length: 14 amino acids. The germline gives CDR1 SEHNR, CDR2 FQNEAQ (reference sequence). The CDR3 DNA sequence: TGTGCCAGCAGCCCGGACAGGGCTGGAAACACCATATATTTT. This translates into CASSPDRAGNTIYF.

V and J are TRBV7-9 and TRBJ2-1; 12 nucleotides align to TRBD2. Germline V gene lookup returns CDR1 SEHNR and CDR2 FQNEAQ (reference sequence). This CDR3 is 15 amino acids long. With V trimmed by 7 bases and J by 10 bases, 11 bases remained unmatched. CDR3 sequence reads: CASNPLAGGPREQFF. The CDR3 DNA reads as TGTGCCAGCAACCCTCTAGCGGGGGGGCCGCGAGAGCAGTTCTTC. Full variable domain (remainder filled in from reference TRBV7-9 and TRBJ2-1): DTGVSQNPRHKITKRGQNVTFRCDPISEHNRLYWYRQTLGQGPEFLTYFQNEAQLEKSRLLSDRFSAERPKGSFSTLEIQRTEQGDSAMYLCASNPLAGGPREQFFGPGTRLTVL.

The J gene is TRBJ1-1, the V gene TRBV2; a weak D match, TRBD1 (6 bases). V gave up 1 base and J gave up 7 bases, with 13 bases separating them. This CDR3 is 14 amino acids long. Per the germline V gene, CDR1 is SNHLY and CDR2 is FYNNEI. As DNA, the CDR3 is TGTGCCAGCAGTGAAGATATAGGGGACATTGAAGCTTTCTTT. Translation: CASSEDIGDIEAFF.

This clone showed up just a few times. This sequence joins TRBV5-5 and TRBJ2-1, with 10 bases identical to TRBD2. Germline assignment: CDR1 SGHKS and CDR2 YYEKEE (reference sequence). V lost 4 bases to trimming and J lost 3 bases; unmatched junction nucleotides: 4. This CDR3 region has 15 residues. The CDR3 here is CASSPGLADYNEQFF. The CDR3, as DNA: TGTGCCAGCAGCCCCGGACTAGCGGACTACAATGAGCAGTTCTTC. Using reference TRBV5-5 and TRBJ2-1 for the parts outside the CDR3, the full variable domain is DAGVTQSPTHLIKTRGQQVTLRCSPISGHKSVSWYQQVLGQGPQFIFQYYEKEERGRGNFPDRFSARQFPNYSSELNVNALLLGDSALYLCASSPGLADYNEQFFGPGTRLTVL.

V is TRBV6-4 and J is TRBJ2-7; TRBD2 matches 7 bases. The CDR3 extends over 15 amino acids. The V segment lost 4 bases and the J segment 0 bases; nucleotides outside the gene matches: 6. The germline gives CDR1 MRHNA, CDR2 SNTAGT. The CDR3 DNA follows: TGTGCCAGCAGTGCGGCGGGAGACAGCTCCTACGAGCAGTACTTC. It codes for CASSAAGDSSYEQYF.

This chain connects TRBV5-1 to TRBJ2-3, with TRBD1 matching 8 bases. CDR3 length equals 13 residues. The J segment lost 3 bases and the V segment lost 9 bases, leaving 6 bases of the junction unmatched. Germline V gives CDR1 SGHRS, CDR2 YFSETQ. CDR3 nucleotides: TGCGCCACCGGGACAGGTGGGACAGATACGCAGTATTTT. It is translated as CATGTGGTDTQYF.

This clone was found a few times. The chain has TRBV7-2 and TRBJ2-5; 11 bases align to TRBD2. The J segment lost 7 bases and the V segment lost 5 bases, leaving 3 bases of the junction unmatched. The length of the CDR3 is 13 residues. Germline V gives CDR1 SGHTA, CDR2 FQGNSA. The CDR3 region is CASSATSGVTQYF. For the CDR3, the DNA is TGTGCCAGCAGCGCGACTAGCGGGGTGACCCAGTACTTC.